This TCR beta chain was sequenced for a study of human T cells and chemical hapten exposure. Study as a whole: A roughly 2 cm by roughly 2 cm inner upper arm patch received 2% DPC for sensitization.

In this sample, this clonotype turned up many times. The antigen is undetermined. Whole-study findings and limits: Patch test score tracked positively with PT1 expanded TCR counts. TCRs at high frequency, those above 1 in 1000, did not change with DPC sensitization.

Per germline, CDR1 MNHEY and CDR2 SMNVEV (reference sequence). This CDR3 has 14 residues. The J segment lost 4 bases and the V segment lost 5 bases, leaving 6 bases of the junction unmatched. TCRdb fed the RACE reads into MiXCR, producing one record per CDR3 protein. Among some 400,000 distinct CDR3 sequences, around 5% were seen once, and the ten largest hold around 2.3%. Sample time point: patch test 1, 2 weeks after DPC sensitization. As for treatment: therapeutic diphenylcyclopropenone sensitization with weekly scalp DPC. The chain couples TRBV27 to TRBJ1-2; 8 bases align to TRBD1. This sequence was found in a woman between 45 and 65 years old with alopecia areata. Some clones in this sample may be carry-over from other donors' samples. The sample was whole blood, taken in connection with sensitization to the hapten diphenylcyclopropenone (DPC). The CDR3, as DNA: TGTGCCAGCAGTCAAGGACAGGGAGTCTATGGCTACACCTTC. Its translation: CASSQGQGVYGYTF.